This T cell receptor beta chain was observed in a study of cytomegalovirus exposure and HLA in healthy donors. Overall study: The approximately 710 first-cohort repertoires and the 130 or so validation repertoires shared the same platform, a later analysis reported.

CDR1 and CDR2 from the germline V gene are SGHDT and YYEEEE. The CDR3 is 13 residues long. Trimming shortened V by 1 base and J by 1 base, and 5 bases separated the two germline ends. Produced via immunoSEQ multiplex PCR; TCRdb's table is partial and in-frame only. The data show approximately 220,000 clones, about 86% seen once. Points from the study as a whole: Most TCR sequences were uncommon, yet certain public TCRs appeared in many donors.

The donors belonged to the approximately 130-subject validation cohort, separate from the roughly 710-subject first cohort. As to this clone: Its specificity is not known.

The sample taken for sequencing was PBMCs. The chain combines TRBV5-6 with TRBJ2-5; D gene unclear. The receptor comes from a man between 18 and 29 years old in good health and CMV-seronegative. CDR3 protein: CASSLPTQETQYF. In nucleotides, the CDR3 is TGTGCCAGCAGCTTGCCTACCCAAGAGACCCAGTACTTC.